The 32 T cell receptor beta chains below come from one sample, sequenced in a study of regulatory T cells in long-lasting Graves disease. Time point defined: newly diagnosed GD, antithyroid drugs for less than 3 months. PBMC RNA served as the TCR library source. Arm-PCR of CDR3 regions with iRepertoire HTBI primers generated TCR beta libraries. From the multiplex PCR reads, TCRdb called clonotypes with MiXCR, one entry per CDR3 protein. The data contain about 210,000 distinct CDR3 sequences, roughly 20% of them seen just once; the ten biggest clones take up about 11%. These data were also filed under a second study, of T cells in Graves' hyperthyroidism and ophthalmopathy.

Source: peripheral blood mononuclear cells (PBMCs), taken at new diagnosis, from a patient treated with antithyroid drugs. These receptor sequences come from a woman in her twenties or thirties with Graves disease.

A few counts support this clonotype. This chain links TRBV28 with TRBJ1-5; 8 positions match TRBD1. J was trimmed by 0 bases and V by 3 bases; bases with no gene match: 13. Germline V gene lookup returns CDR1 MDHEN and CDR2 SYDVKM. This CDR3 comprises 19 residues. The CDR3 DNA reads TGTGCCAGCAGTTTCACCCAGGGGGCGCTTCGCTATAGCAATCAGCCCCAGCATTTT. Amino acids: CASSFTQGALRYSNQPQHF.

This clonotype was observed many times. The V and J genes are TRBV5-1 and TRBJ2-7; perhaps TRBD1 as D (6 bases). The CDR3 has 13 amino acids. The germline gives CDR1 SGHRS, CDR2 YFSETQ. Trimming removed 2 bases at V and 2 bases at J, with 8 bases between. CDR3 nucleotide sequence: TGCGCCAGCAGCTTTAACAGGGCCTACGAGCAGTACTTC. Protein product: CASSFNRAYEQYF.

The chain is built from TRBV6-1 and TRBJ2-7; TRBD1 is a possible D gene (6 bases). Germline loops: CDR1 MNHNS, CDR2 SASEGT. CDR3 length: 16 amino acids. Trimming removed 6 bases at V and 3 bases at J, with 21 bases between. This CDR3 is CASRDPGQWALYEQYF. The CDR3 DNA is TGTGCCAGCAGAGACCCCGGACAGTGGGCCCTCTACGAGCAGTACTTC.

This clonotype was detected many times. The rearrangement links TRBV9 to TRBJ1-4; D gene ambiguous. V gave up 0 bases and J gave up 0 bases, with 6 bases separating them. Germline CDR1 is SGDLS and CDR2 is YYNGEE. The CDR3 length is 15 residues. CDR3 DNA: TGTGCCAGCAGCGTAGGAGGGTCAACTAATGAAAAACTGTTTTTT. It yields the protein CASSVGGSTNEKLFF.

A single count supports this clonotype. The CDR3 DNA reads as TGCGCCAGCATAGGACTAGCGGGGGGAACTGAGCAGTTCTTC. Its protein product is CASIGLAGGTEQFF. This chain links TRBV10-2 with TRBJ2-1; 14 nucleotides match TRBD2. The CDR3 covers 14 residues. Germline V lookup: CDR1 WSHSY, CDR2 SAAADI. V gave up 7 bases and J gave up 9 bases; unmatched junction bases: 5.

This clonotype was seen many times. The chain recombines TRBV5-1 with TRBJ2-7, with D perhaps assigned TRBD1 or TRBD2 (5 bases each). With 3 bases removed from V and 3 bases from J, the gap between germline ends came to 16 bases. Per germline, CDR1 SGHRS and CDR2 YFSETQ. The CDR3 covers 15 residues. This CDR3 reads CASSSGPGGGYEQYF. CDR3 sequence (DNA): TGCGCCAGCAGCTCGGGGCCCGGCGGCGGCTACGAGCAGTACTTC.

A note on this clonotype: A read error may explain this, as a much larger clone is one base away. CDR3 bases: TGTGCCAGTGTGACAGGGGGCACAGACTATGGCTTCACCTTC. Its protein is CASVTGGTDYGFTF. The chain combines TRBV18 with TRBJ1-2; 10 bases are a match to TRBD1. This CDR3 contains 14 residues. The germline CDR1 and CDR2 sequences are KGHSH and LQKENI.

This clonotype was seen repeatedly, ten times or more. The chain is built from TRBV3-1 and TRBJ2-1, with 8 bases that match TRBD2. The CDR3 loop spans 14 amino acids. Germline V gene sequence: CDR1 LGHDT, CDR2 YNNKEL (reference sequence). The junction had 6 bases not matched to a gene; V was cut back by 5 bases and J by 6 bases. The CDR3 spells CASSNGLAGNEQFF. The CDR3 DNA reads as TGTGCCAGCAGCAACGGGCTAGCGGGCAATGAGCAGTTCTTC.

This clonotype was detected many times. This chain joins TRBV27 and TRBJ1-2; perhaps TRBD1 as D (6 bases). Germline-derived CDR1 and CDR2 are MNHEY and SMNVEV (reference sequence). The CDR3 length is 13 residues. V shed 3 bases and J shed 2 bases, with 7 bases lying between them. The CDR3 loop is CASSFTGNYGYTF. CDR3 nucleotides: TGTGCCAGCAGTTTCACAGGGAACTATGGCTACACCTTC.

The rearrangement links TRBV6-1 to TRBJ2-3, with TRBD2 matching 8 bases. CDR3 length equals 16 residues. CDR1 MNHNS and CDR2 SASEGT come from the germline V gene. The ends lost 4 bases at V and 4 bases at J; junction bases unmatched: 10. CDR3: CASSGAGGLSADTQYF. In DNA, the CDR3 is TGTGCCAGCAGTGGGGCGGGAGGCCTTTCTGCAGATACGCAGTATTTT.

This clonotype was observed at least ten times. The CDR3 DNA reads as TGTGCCAGCAGTGTGGGGGGAGGGGGCGGTACACAGAATGAGCAGTTCTTC. Protein product: CASSVGGGGGTQNEQFF. The chain has TRBV2 and TRBJ2-1, with D perhaps being TRBD1 or TRBD2 (7 bases each). In germline, CDR1 is SNHLY, CDR2 FYNNEI. Trimming stripped 4 bases from V and 7 bases from J, with 23 bases between. There are 17 residues in the CDR3. Looking up the rest from reference TRBV2 and TRBJ2-1 gives the full variable domain: EPEVTQTPSHQVTQMGQEVILRCVPISNHLYFYWYRQILGQKVEFLVSFYNNEISEKSEIFDDQFSVERPDGSNFTLKIRSTKLEDSAMYFCASSVGGGGGTQNEQFFGPGTRLTVL.

The table lists this clonotype with many counts. J is TRBJ1-2 and V is TRBV28, with 9 bases aligning to TRBD1. Germline CDR1 is MDHEN and CDR2 is SYDVKM. J lost 4 bases, V lost 10 bases, and 13 bases had no gene match. The CDR3 runs 15 residues. CDR3: CATPSGTGNSYGYTF. The DNA of the CDR3 is TGTGCCACCCCGTCCGGGACAGGGAATTCCTATGGCTACACCTTC.

Regarding this clonotype: At one end, the junction sequence differs from germline, possibly due to a read error. The chain joins TRBV15 to TRBJ2-4, with unresolved D. The J call may be incorrect, as the DNA end agrees better with TRBJ2-3. Germline CDR1 is LNHNV and CDR2 is YYDKDF (reference sequence). The CDR3 is 12 amino acids. CDR3 sequence: CATSYLGDRQYF. CDR3 DNA: TGTGCCACCAGTTATCTAGGAGATAGGCAGTATTTT.

This clonotype was detected ten times or more. The chain couples TRBV27 to TRBJ2-2, with 10 bases fitting TRBD2. CDR1 MNHEY and CDR2 SMNVEV come from the germline V gene (reference sequence). The length of the CDR3 is 18 residues. The trim removed 5 bases at V and 4 bases at J, leaving 13 bases unmatched. CDR3 residues: CASSLNRASGGSTGELFF. In DNA form, the CDR3 reads TGTGCCAGCAGTCTCAACCGGGCTAGCGGGGGCTCCACCGGGGAGCTGTTTTTT.

This clonotype has ten or more counts. V is TRBV10-1 and J is TRBJ2-2; 9 bases fit TRBD1. This CDR3 comprises 18 residues. The germline V gene has CDR1 WNHNN and CDR2 SYGVQD (reference sequence). J gave up 3 bases and V 2 bases, and 10 bases lay outside the gene matches. CDR3 DNA: TGCGCCAGCAGTGAGGACAGAATGGGACAGGGTTACACCGGGGAGCTGTTTTTT. This encodes CASSEDRMGQGYTGELFF.

In its sample, this clonotype was seen many times. V gene TRBV12-5 combines with J gene TRBJ2-7; 7 nucleotides line up with TRBD2. In germline, CDR1 is LGHNT, CDR2 FRNRAP. The CDR3 is made up of 16 amino acids. Unmatched junction bases numbered 9, after V lost 2 bases and J lost 2 bases. The CDR3 sequence is CASGLPAGETTYEQYF. In nucleotides, the CDR3 is TGTGCTAGTGGTTTGCCCGCGGGGGAGACTACCTACGAGCAGTACTTC.

This rearrangement joins TRBV6-2 or TRBV6-3 to TRBJ2-7; TRBD2 aligns across 10 bases. The CDR3 has 14 amino acids. J gave up 2 bases and V 5 bases, and 3 bases lay outside the gene matches. CDR1 MNHEY and CDR2 SVGEGT come from the germline V gene. The CDR3 here is CASSRSGGAYEQYF. CDR3 sequence (DNA): TGTGCCAGCAGTCGCAGCGGGGGGGCCTACGAGCAGTACTTC.

In its sample, this clonotype was seen many times. This chain connects TRBV28 to TRBJ1-2; 10 bases align to TRBD1. This CDR3 has 18 residues. After removal of 5 bases from V and 1 base from J, the junction contained 13 bases not matched to a gene. CDR1 and CDR2 from the germline V gene are MDHEN and SYDVKM. CDR3 amino acids: CASSRWGGQGKRNYGYTF. CDR3 nucleotides: TGTGCCAGCAGTAGGTGGGGGGGACAGGGGAAACGTAACTATGGCTACACCTTC.

This clonotype was seen many times. The chain has TRBV28 and TRBJ1-1; D gene ambiguous. The V gene lost 10 bases and the J gene lost 4 bases, with 13 bases spanning the gap. The CDR3 has 12 amino acids. Germline V gene data show CDR1 as MDHEN and CDR2 as SYDVKM. Written as DNA, the CDR3 is TGTGCCACCCGGGCAACGGGCACTGAAGCTTTCTTT. Its protein product is CATRATGTEAFF.

Regarding this clonotype: This may be a read error: a much more frequent sequence differs by one nucleotide. The rearrangement uses TRBV7-9 and TRBJ2-5; no clear D. Germline lookup yields CDR1 SEHNR and CDR2 FQNEAQ (reference sequence). CDR3 size: 12 residues. This CDR3 is CGSSIGVETQYF. For the CDR3, the DNA is TGTGGCAGCAGCATAGGAGTGGAGACCCAGTACTTC. The entire variable domain, with the rest obtained from reference TRBV7-9 and TRBJ2-5, is as follows: DTGVSQNPRHKITKRGQNVTFRCDPISEHNRLYWYRQTLGQGPEFLTYFQNEAQLEKSRLLSDRFSAERPKGSFSTLEIQRTEQGDSAMYLCGSSIGVETQYFGPGTRLLVL.

The V and J genes are TRBV7-9 and TRBJ1-4, with TRBD1 matching over 8 bases. J was trimmed by 7 bases and V by 0 bases; bases with no gene match: 7. Germline assignment: CDR1 SEHNR and CDR2 FQNEAQ (reference sequence). CDR3 length: 16 amino acids. The CDR3, as DNA: TGTGCCAGCAGCTTAGCGGGCAGGGGGCAAGGTGAAAAACTGTTTTTT. This sequence encodes CASSLAGRGQGEKLFF.

This clonotype has a count of ten or more. The chain carries TRBV30 and TRBJ1-4; D gene uncertain. The V gene's germline CDR1 is GTSNPN and CDR2 SVGIG (reference sequence). This CDR3 is built from 14 residues. The ends were cut back, 0 bases at V and 5 bases at J, with 10 bases in the middle. CDR3 coding DNA: TGTGCCTGGAGTGTACTCGGATACAATGAAAAACTGTTTTTT. It specifies CAWSVLGYNEKLFF.

This clonotype was counted at least ten times. The chain employs TRBV30 and TRBJ2-1; 9 positions agree with TRBD1. The CDR3 extends over 13 amino acids. CDR1 is GTSNPN, CDR2 SVGIG, per germline (reference sequence). V dropped 4 bases and J dropped 6; count of bases not matched to a gene: 4. The CDR3 DNA reads as TGTGCCTGGACCGGGACAGGGATCAATGAGCAGTTCTTC. Protein product: CAWTGTGINEQFF. The complete variable domain, with remaining parts taken from reference TRBV30 and TRBJ2-1, reads SQTIHQWPATLVQPVGSPLSLECTVEGTSNPNLYWYRQAAGRGLQLLFYSVGIGQISSEVPQNLSASRPQDRQFILSSKKLLLSDSGFYLCAWTGTGINEQFFGPGTRLTVL.

The sample holds many counts of this clonotype. This sequence joins TRBV29-1 and TRBJ1-3, with TRBD1 matching over 7 bases. The CDR3 has 14 amino acids. Germline V gives CDR1 SQVTM, CDR2 ANQGSEA. Trimming cost V 6 bases and J 0 bases; bases outside gene matches: 5. The CDR3 DNA follows: TGCAGCGTCAGCAGGGGGAACTCTGGAAACACCATATATTTT. Its protein is CSVSRGNSGNTIYF.

The CDR3 DNA is TGTGCCAGCAGCCTGGGGACTTTCCGGACTTCTGGAAACACCATATATTTT. This encodes CASSLGTFRTSGNTIYF. This chain joins TRBV5-4 and TRBJ1-3; a weak D match, TRBD1 (5 bases). The length of the CDR3 is 17 residues. The germline gives CDR1 SGHNT, CDR2 YYREEE (reference sequence). The V end was cut by 4 bases, the J end by 1 base, with 18 bases between.

The chain employs TRBV9 and TRBJ2-7; tentative D call: TRBD2 (6 bases). V shed 3 bases and J shed 3 bases, with 10 bases lying between them. CDR1 is SGDLS and CDR2 is YYNGEE in the germline V gene. The CDR3 has 13 amino acids. CDR3 sequence (DNA): TGTGCCAGCAGCGCCCCGGAGGGCTACGAGCAGTACTTC. Translated: CASSAPEGYEQYF.

Many counts were recorded for this clonotype. Because the CDR3's place on the DNA is in doubt, the DNA is left out and the CDR3 is given as listed by TCRdb. The genes are TRBV6-1 and TRBJ1-2; the D segment call TRBD1 is taken from the table without a DNA check. CDR1 is MNHNS, CDR2 SASEGT, per germline. With termini counted, the CDR3 has 17 amino acids. The CDR3: CASSEGWGGGAYYGHTF.

The chain carries TRBV14 and TRBJ1-1; a weak D match, TRBD1 (6 bases). CDR1 is SGHDN and CDR2 is FVKESK in the germline V gene. V was shortened by 4 bases and J by 2 bases, with 17 bases between the two germline ends. The CDR3 contains 16 residues. The CDR3 here is CASSPTVDRKNTEAFF. The CDR3 coding sequence is TGTGCCAGCAGCCCAACAGTTGACAGGAAAAACACTGAAGCTTTCTTT.

This clonotype was recorded many times. This chain uses TRBV6-2 or TRBV6-3 with TRBJ1-6, with D unclear. The germline gives CDR1 MNHEY, CDR2 SVGEGT. This CDR3 contains 14 residues. V gave up 2 bases and J gave up 8 bases, with 10 bases separating them. CDR3 sequence: CASSYESSHSPLHF. In nucleotides, the CDR3 is TGTGCCAGCAGTTACGAGAGCAGTCATTCACCCCTCCACTTT.

About this clonotype: A single base is all that separates this from a far larger clone, so a read error is likely. The chain couples TRBV6-2 or TRBV6-3 to TRBJ1-2; TRBD1 matches at 8 bases. The CDR3 is 17 amino acids. Per the germline V gene, CDR1 is MNHEY and CDR2 is SVGEGT. With V trimmed by 2 bases and J by 0 bases, 8 bases remained unmatched. CDR3 sequence: CASSYAGTGGANYGYTF. In DNA form, the CDR3 reads TGTGCCAGCAGTTACGCCGGGACAGGAGGGGCTAACTATGGCTACACCTTC.

This clonotype appeared many times. The rearrangement links TRBV30 to TRBJ1-5, with unresolved D. Germline V gene sequence: CDR1 GTSNPN, CDR2 SVGIG (reference sequence). This CDR3 has 12 residues. Trimming removed 1 base at V and 2 bases at J, with 3 bases between. Written as DNA, the CDR3 is TGTGCCTGGAGTGGGGGCAATCAGCCCCAGCATTTT. Amino acids: CAWSGGNQPQHF.

This clonotype was recorded many times. V usage is TRBV10-3 and J usage is TRBJ2-2; 11 nucleotides align to TRBD2. This CDR3 spans 17 amino acids. V lost 2 bases to trimming and J lost 4 bases; unmatched junction nucleotides: 6. The V gene's germline CDR1 is ENHRY and CDR2 SYGVKD. DNA for the CDR3: TGTGCCATCAGTGAGACCGGGACTAGCGGTGTCACCGGGGAGCTGTTTTTT. It is translated as CAISETGTSGVTGELFF.